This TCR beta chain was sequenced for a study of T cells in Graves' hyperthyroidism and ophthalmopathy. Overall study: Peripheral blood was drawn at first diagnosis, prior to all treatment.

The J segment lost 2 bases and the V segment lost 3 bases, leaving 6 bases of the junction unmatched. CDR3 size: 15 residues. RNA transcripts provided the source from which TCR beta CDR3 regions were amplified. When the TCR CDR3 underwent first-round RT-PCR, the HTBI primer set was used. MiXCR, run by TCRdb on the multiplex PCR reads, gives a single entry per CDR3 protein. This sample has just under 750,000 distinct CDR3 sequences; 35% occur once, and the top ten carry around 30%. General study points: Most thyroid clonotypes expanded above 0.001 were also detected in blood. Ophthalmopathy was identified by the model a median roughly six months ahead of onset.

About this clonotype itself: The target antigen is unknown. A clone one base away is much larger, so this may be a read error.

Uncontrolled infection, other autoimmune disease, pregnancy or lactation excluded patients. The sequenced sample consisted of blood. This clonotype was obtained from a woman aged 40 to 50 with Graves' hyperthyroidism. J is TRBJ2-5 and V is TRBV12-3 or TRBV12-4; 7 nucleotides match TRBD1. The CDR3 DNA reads TGTGCCAGCAGTTTCACTGACAGGGCTCAAGAGACCCAGTACTTC. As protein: CASSFTDRAQETQYF.